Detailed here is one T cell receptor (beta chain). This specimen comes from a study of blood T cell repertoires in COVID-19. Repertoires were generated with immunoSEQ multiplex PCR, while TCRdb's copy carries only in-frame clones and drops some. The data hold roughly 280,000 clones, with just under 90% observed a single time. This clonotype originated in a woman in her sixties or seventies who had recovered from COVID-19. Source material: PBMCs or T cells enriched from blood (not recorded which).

The CDR3 region is CASSFVAGGTKNIQYF. CDR3 nucleotides: TGTGCCAGCAGCTTTGTTGCAGGGGGTACCAAAAACATTCAGTACTTC. V gene TRBV7-9 combines with J gene TRBJ2-4; 7 positions match TRBD1. The CDR3 extends over 16 amino acids. CDR1 and CDR2 (germline): SEHNR, FQNEAQ (reference sequence). V trimming: 3 bases; J trimming: 2 bases; junction bases outside the gene matches: 7.